This TCR beta chain was identified during a study of blood T cells in healthy people across ages. It was with a sample-barcoded 5' primer and a J-beta primer mix that a second PCR of roughly 7 to 12 cycles was run. Via MiXCR, TCRdb re-called the 5' RACE reads, giving one row per CDR3 protein. The sample has 760,000 or so distinct CDR3 sequences, about 25% seen once; the top ten hold 9.4%. The CDR3 is 14 residues long. Per germline, CDR1 SNHLY and CDR2 FYNNEI. Trimming pared 2 bases from V and 1 base from J, leaving 8 bases between. Separately, the same data were catalogued under a study of T cells of mothers and their children. That source reports: A slight, non-significant increase in overlap was found for related mother-child pairs relative to unrelated pairs.

The clonotype comes from a boy between 10 and 17 years old in good health. The source material was blood. The J gene is TRBJ2-5, the V gene TRBV2; D may be TRBD2 (5 bases). The CDR3 is CASSEIEGQETQYF. CDR3 coding DNA: TGTGCCAGCAGTGAAATCGAGGGCCAAGAGACCCAGTACTTC.